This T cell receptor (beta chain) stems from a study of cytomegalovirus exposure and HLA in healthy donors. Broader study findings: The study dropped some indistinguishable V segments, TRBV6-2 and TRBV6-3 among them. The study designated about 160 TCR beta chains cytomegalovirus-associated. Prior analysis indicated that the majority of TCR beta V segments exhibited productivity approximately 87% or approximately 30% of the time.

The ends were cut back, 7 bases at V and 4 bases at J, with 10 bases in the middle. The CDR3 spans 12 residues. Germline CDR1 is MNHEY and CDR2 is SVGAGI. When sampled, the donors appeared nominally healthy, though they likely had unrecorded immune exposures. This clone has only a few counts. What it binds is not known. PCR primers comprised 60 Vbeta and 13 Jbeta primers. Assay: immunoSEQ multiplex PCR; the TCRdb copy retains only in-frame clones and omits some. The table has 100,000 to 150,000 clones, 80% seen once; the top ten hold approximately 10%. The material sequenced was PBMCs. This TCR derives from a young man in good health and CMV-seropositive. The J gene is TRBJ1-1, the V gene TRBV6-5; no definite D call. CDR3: CASKGEVTEAFF. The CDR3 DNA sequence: TGTGCCAGCAAAGGCGAGGTCACTGAAGCTTTCTTT.